This paragraph covers one T cell receptor beta chain sequence. This record belongs to a study of blood T cell repertoires in COVID-19. Study-level background: Researchers got acute and convalescent COVID-19 samples from the United States, Italy and Spain.

A Seattle source enrolled patients during active infection and followed them longitudinally. The ends lost 3 bases at V and 1 base at J; junction bases unmatched: 5. The CDR3 extends over 16 amino acids. The germline V gene has CDR1 MNHEY and CDR2 SMNVEV (reference sequence). Authors' data handling: How many nucleated cells were present was estimated from reference gene primer amplification. The assay was immunoSEQ multiplex PCR, and TCRdb's table has in-frame clones only and misses some. V, J and clone size reflect that table, while D and trimming were determined from the DNA. The data hold hundreds of thousands of clones, with around 90% observed a single time.

The rearrangement uses TRBV27 and TRBJ2-1, with 8 bases aligning to TRBD1. The sequenced material came from peripheral blood. The receptor was isolated from a woman in her 40s with COVID-19, enrolled during active disease. The CDR3 nucleotides are TGTGCCAGCAGTTTCAGGGGGCGAGGGTCCTACAATGAGCAGTTCTTC. Its protein product is CASSFRGRGSYNEQFF.